This entry lists 25 T cell receptor beta chains sequenced from one sample in a study of T cells in Graves' hyperthyroidism and ophthalmopathy. Amplification of TCR beta CDR3 regions used RNA as the template. Researchers ran a first-round RT-PCR on the TCR CDR3 using the HTBI primer set. TCRdb reprocessed the multiplex PCR reads via MiXCR and lists one record per CDR3 protein. The repertoire includes some 620,000 distinct CDR3 sequences, roughly 15% of them detected once, and 3% to 4% sits in the top ten. Sequencing was done on a sample of blood. The receptor source for this set is a woman in her 30s with Graves' hyperthyroidism.

Concerning this clonotype itself: This clone may be a read error of a much larger clone one base away. This chain links TRBV19 with TRBJ1-5; a possible D gene is TRBD1 (5 bases). This CDR3 is built from 15 residues. The germline V gene has CDR1 LNHDA and CDR2 SQIVND (reference sequence). CDR3 loop: CASGMGLDSNQPQHF. CDR3 nucleotide sequence: TGTGCCAGTGGTATGGGACTGGATAGCAATCAGCCCCAGCATTTT.

This clonotype was seen only a few times. For the CDR3, the DNA is TGTGCCATCAGTGAGTCCTCGGGACTAGCGGGGACCTACGAGCAGTACTTC. Its protein product is CAISESSGLAGTYEQYF. V gene TRBV10-3 combines with J gene TRBJ2-7, with TRBD2 identical over 13 bases. Losses at the gene ends were 0 bases for V and 2 bases for J; bases not matched to a gene: 4. This CDR3 is 17 amino acids long. Germline V gene data show CDR1 as ENHRY and CDR2 as SYGVKD.

This clonotype appeared many times. CDR3 amino acids: CSARAGRETQYF. CDR3 coding DNA: TGCAGTGCTAGGGCAGGGAGGGAGACCCAGTACTTC. V gene TRBV20-1 combines with J gene TRBJ2-5; D is perhaps TRBD2 (6 bases). The CDR3 is 12 residues long. Between the trimmed V and J ends, which lost 3 bases and 5 bases, there was a span of 10 bases. Per germline, CDR1 DFQATT and CDR2 SNEGSKA (reference sequence).

The J gene is TRBJ2-7, the V gene TRBV9; 8 nucleotides agree with TRBD2. Germline V CDR1 and CDR2: SGDLS, YYNGEE. After removal of 7 bases from V and 3 bases from J, the junction contained 9 bases not matched to a gene. CDR3 length equals 14 residues. The CDR3 spells CASSRAGGIYEQYF. The CDR3, as DNA: TGTGCCAGCTCAAGGGCGGGAGGCATCTACGAGCAGTACTTC.

To note about this clonotype: An end of the junction does not agree with germline; a read error may underlie this. The V and J genes are TRBV7-2 and TRBJ2-6; maybe TRBD1 (5 bases). The germline gives CDR1 SGHTA, CDR2 FQGNSA. The CDR3 is 15 residues long. CDR3 region: CASSSRPSGANVQTF. CDR3 coding DNA: TGTGCCAGCAGCTCTCGTCCCTCTGGGGCCAACGTCCAGACTTTC.

There are many counts of this clonotype. This chain links TRBV11-2 with TRBJ2-3, with 7 bases matching TRBD1. The trim removed 3 bases at V and 0 bases at J, leaving 3 bases unmatched. This CDR3 region has 15 residues. From germline, CDR1 is SGHAT and CDR2 FQNNGV. The CDR3 loop is CASSLDRSSTDTQYF. The CDR3 bases are TGTGCCAGCAGCTTGGACAGGTCTAGCACAGATACGCAGTATTTT.

This clonotype was recorded at least ten times. This chain joins TRBV9 and TRBJ2-7; the D gene is possibly TRBD1 (5 bases). V dropped 0 bases and J dropped 3 bases, with 10 bases sitting between them. The CDR3 length is 14 residues. The V gene's germline CDR1 is SGDLS and CDR2 YYNGEE. This CDR3 is CASSVAGLNYEQYF. CDR3 DNA: TGTGCCAGCAGCGTAGCAGGGCTAAACTACGAGCAGTACTTC. Full variable domain (rest looked up from reference TRBV9 and TRBJ2-7): DSGVTQTPKHLITATGQRVTLRCSPRSGDLSVYWYQQSLDQGLQFLIQYYNGEERAKGNILERFSAQQFPDLHSELNLSSLELGDSALYFCASSVAGLNYEQYFGPGTRLTVT.

There are many counts of this clonotype. Written as DNA, the CDR3 is TGTGCCAGCAGCCAAGGAGGAAGGGGGTACAATGAGCAGTTCTTC. Protein: CASSQGGRGYNEQFF. The V call is TRBV3-1, the J call TRBJ2-1; the D gene is possibly TRBD1 (6 bases). V lost 1 base, J lost 4 bases, and 11 bases lay in between. The CDR3 has 15 residues. Germline V CDR1 and CDR2: LGHDT, YNNKEL (reference sequence).

As for this clonotype: A much larger clone differs by one base, so this may be a read error. This chain connects TRBV2 to TRBJ2-1; 8 bases match TRBD2. The CDR3 length is 13 residues. V shed 8 bases, J shed 12 bases, and the junction held 12 bases outside the gene matches. CDR1 and CDR2 from the germline V gene are SNHLY and FYNNEI. CDR3 nucleotides: TGTGCCAGCGGCCCCGGGACTAGTGCGGTGCAGTTCTTC. It translates to CASGPGTSAVQFF.

This clonotype has a handful of counts. This chain connects TRBV30 to TRBJ1-2, with TRBD1 identical over 10 bases. From germline, CDR1 is GTSNPN and CDR2 SVGIG (reference sequence). The CDR3 is 14 amino acids. J was trimmed by 5 bases and V by 8 bases; bases with no gene match: 11. The CDR3 region has the DNA TGTGCCACCTCCGACAGGGGGCCGGGGTATGGCTACACCTTC. Encoded protein: CATSDRGPGYGYTF.

This clonotype was recorded many times. CDR3 residues: CASSDGTQESSGNQPQHF. The CDR3 nucleotides read TGTGCCAGCAGTGATGGGACACAAGAGAGCTCTGGCAATCAGCCCCAGCATTTT. The rearrangement joins TRBV2 to TRBJ1-5; possible D gene TRBD1, 6 bases. V dropped 3 bases and J dropped 2 bases, with 20 bases sitting between them. Germline loops: CDR1 SNHLY, CDR2 FYNNEI. CDR3 length: 18 residues.

J is TRBJ2-1 and V is TRBV20-1; 12 positions match TRBD2. Germline CDR1 reads DFQATT; CDR2 reads SNEGSKA (reference sequence). This CDR3 is 13 amino acids long. The J segment lost 6 bases and the V segment lost 3 bases, leaving 0 bases of the junction unmatched. CDR3 loop: CSARTSGGNEQFF. For the CDR3, the DNA is TGCAGTGCTAGGACTAGCGGGGGCAATGAGCAGTTCTTC.

This clonotype turned up a few times. The V call is TRBV10-3, the J call TRBJ2-1; 7 bases match TRBD2. Germline values: CDR1 ENHRY, CDR2 SYGVKD. CDR3 length: 13 residues. With V trimmed by 6 bases and J by 5 bases, 4 bases remained unmatched. CDR3 sequence (DNA): TGTGCCATCAGGCGGCTAGCGGACAATGAGCAGTTCTTC. Translated, it gives CAIRRLADNEQFF.

This clonotype was counted many times. The rearrangement uses TRBV6-1 and TRBJ1-1; D not resolved. V shed 7 bases and J shed 1 base, with 7 bases lying between them. The CDR3 has 12 residues. Germline V gene sequence: CDR1 MNHNS, CDR2 SASEGT. Written as DNA, the CDR3 is TGTGCCAGCATCGCAGCGAACACTGAAGCTTTCTTT. It specifies CASIAANTEAFF.

This clonotype was counted ten times or more. The chain combines TRBV6-1 with TRBJ2-3, with TRBD1 identical over 8 bases. The CDR3 extends over 14 amino acids. Germline V gene data show CDR1 as MNHNS and CDR2 as SASEGT. V trimming: 7 bases; J trimming: 3 bases; junction bases outside the gene matches: 6. In DNA form, the CDR3 reads TGTGCCAGCACCACGACAGGGGCGACAGATACGCAGTATTTT. Protein sequence: CASTTTGATDTQYF.

The chain recombines TRBV9 with TRBJ2-7; D is perhaps TRBD2 (5 bases). CDR3 length: 14 amino acids. Between the trimmed V and J ends, which lost 1 base and 0 bases, there was a span of 8 bases. Germline loops: CDR1 SGDLS, CDR2 YYNGEE. CDR3 sequence reads: CASSVRAASYEQYF. For the CDR3, the DNA is TGTGCCAGCAGCGTAAGAGCGGCCTCCTACGAGCAGTACTTC.

This clonotype has at least ten counts. The chain carries TRBV6-1 and TRBJ2-3; D unclear. The CDR3 consists of 16 residues. V lost 4 bases, J lost 0 bases, and 14 bases lay in between. Per the germline V gene, CDR1 is MNHNS and CDR2 is SASEGT. The CDR3 nucleotides are TGTGCCAGCAGTGCCTTCGAGAAGGGTAGCACAGATACGCAGTATTTT. This translates into CASSAFEKGSTDTQYF.

The genes are TRBV4-3 and TRBJ2-1; the match to TRBD2 covers 10 bases. Germline V gives CDR1 LGHNA, CDR2 YSLEER. This CDR3 spans 17 amino acids. Trimming cost V 3 bases and J 0 bases; bases outside gene matches: 5. For the CDR3, the DNA is TGCGCCAGCAGCCATCCCATAGCGGGAGGCTCCTACAATGAGCAGTTCTTC. It specifies CASSHPIAGGSYNEQFF.

This clonotype was counted between two and nine times. The rearrangement joins TRBV6-1 to TRBJ2-1, with D perhaps matching TRBD2 (7 bases). Trimming shortened V by 10 bases and J by 1 base, and 17 bases separated the two germline ends. Germline CDR1 reads MNHNS; CDR2 reads SASEGT. This CDR3 has 15 amino acids. CDR3 DNA sequence: TGTGCCACTAAGGGGGTAGCGGGTTCCTACAATGAGCAGTTCTTC. Residues: CATKGVAGSYNEQFF.

This clonotype has a count of ten or more. The rearrangement uses TRBV12-3 or TRBV12-4 and TRBJ2-1, with 7 bases that match TRBD2. The CDR3 length is 13 residues. V lost 3 bases and J lost 8; bases outside the gene matches: 4. DNA for the CDR3: TGTGCCAGCAGTTTGGCGGGAGTAGATGAGCAGTTCTTC. Encoded protein: CASSLAGVDEQFF.

This clonotype was observed a few times. The genes are TRBV5-1 and TRBJ2-1, with TRBD2 identical over 10 bases. Germline CDR1 SGHRS, CDR2 YFSETQ. V shed 1 base and J 9 bases; nucleotides not matched to a gene: 19. The CDR3 is 19 residues long. CDR3 sequence reads: CASSLRGSAAGGDRSEQFF. The CDR3 DNA reads TGCGCCAGCAGCTTGCGGGGTTCGGCAGCGGGAGGGGATCGCAGTGAGCAGTTCTTC.

This clonotype appeared many times. The genes are TRBV6-1 and TRBJ1-2; D gene unclear. CDR1 and CDR2 from the germline V gene are MNHNS and SASEGT. This CDR3 comprises 14 residues. With 5 bases removed from V and 8 bases from J, the gap between germline ends came to 18 bases. The CDR3 region is CASSLMGYSGGYTF. DNA of the CDR3: TGTGCCAGCAGTCTCATGGGCTATTCGGGAGGCTACACCTTC.

The V and J genes are TRBV28 and TRBJ1-2, with TRBD1 matching 8 bases. Germline loops: CDR1 MDHEN, CDR2 SYDVKM. Unmatched junction bases numbered 6, after V lost 11 bases and J lost 4 bases. The CDR3 totals 12 residues. CDR3 bases: TGTGCCGGCCGAGACAGGGGCTATGGCTACACCTTC. Protein: CAGRDRGYGYTF.

This clonotype was detected only a few times. The J gene is TRBJ1-4, the V gene TRBV7-9, with no clear D. Germline loops: CDR1 SEHNR, CDR2 FQNEAQ (reference sequence). The CDR3 sequence is 11 residues long. V was trimmed by 5 bases and J by 13 bases, leaving 11 bases between them. CDR3 residues: CASSPAELLFF. The CDR3, as DNA: TGTGCCAGCAGCCCCGCTGAACTACTGTTTTTT.

V usage is TRBV19 and J usage is TRBJ2-5; 9 nucleotides line up with TRBD1. CDR3 length equals 14 residues. From germline, CDR1 is LNHDA and CDR2 SQIVND (reference sequence). The junction had 8 bases not matched to a gene; V was cut back by 9 bases and J by 3 bases. The CDR3 here is CASKLTGGEETQYF. CDR3 nucleotides: TGTGCCAGCAAACTCACAGGGGGCGAAGAGACCCAGTACTTC.